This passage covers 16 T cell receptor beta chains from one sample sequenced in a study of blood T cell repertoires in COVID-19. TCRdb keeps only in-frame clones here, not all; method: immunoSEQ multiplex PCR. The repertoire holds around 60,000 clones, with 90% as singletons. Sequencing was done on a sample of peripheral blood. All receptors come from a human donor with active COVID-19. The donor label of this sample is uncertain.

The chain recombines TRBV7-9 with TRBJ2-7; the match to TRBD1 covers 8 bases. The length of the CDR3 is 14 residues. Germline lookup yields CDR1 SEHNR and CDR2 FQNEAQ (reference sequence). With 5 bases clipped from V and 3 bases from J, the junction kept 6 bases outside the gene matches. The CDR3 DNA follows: TGTGCCAGCAGCACCGGGACAGGAAGCTACGAGCAGTACTTC. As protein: CASSTGTGSYEQYF.

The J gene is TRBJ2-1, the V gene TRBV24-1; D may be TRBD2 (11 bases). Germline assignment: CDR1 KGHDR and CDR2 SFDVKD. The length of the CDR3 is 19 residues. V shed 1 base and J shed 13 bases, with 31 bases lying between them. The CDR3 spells CATSDFRQGAIVAGGPQFF. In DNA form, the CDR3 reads TGTGCCACCAGTGATTTTAGACAGGGGGCTATAGTAGCGGGAGGGCCCCAGTTCTTC.

The CDR3 sequence: CASSLGGANEQFF. The DNA of the CDR3 is TGCGCCAGCAGCTTGGGCGGGGCGAATGAGCAGTTCTTC. The V call is TRBV5-1, the J call TRBJ2-1, with D maybe TRBD2 (6 bases). This CDR3 comprises 13 residues. V lost 0 bases and J lost 7, with 8 bases in between. CDR1 and CDR2 (germline): SGHRS, YFSETQ. Looking up the rest from reference TRBV5-1 and TRBJ2-1 gives the full variable domain: KAGVTQTPRYLIKTRGQQVTLSCSPISGHRSVSWYQQTPGQGLQFLFEYFSETQRNKGNFPGRFSGRQFSNSRSEMNVSTLELGDSALYLCASSLGGANEQFFGPGTRLTVL.

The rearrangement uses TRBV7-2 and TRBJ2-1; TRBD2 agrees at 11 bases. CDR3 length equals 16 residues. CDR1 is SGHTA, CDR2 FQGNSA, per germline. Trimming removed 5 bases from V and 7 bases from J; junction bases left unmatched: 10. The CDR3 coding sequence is TGTGCCAGCAGCGCACGACAGCCTAGCGGGAGGAATGAGCAGTTCTTC. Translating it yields CASSARQPSGRNEQFF.

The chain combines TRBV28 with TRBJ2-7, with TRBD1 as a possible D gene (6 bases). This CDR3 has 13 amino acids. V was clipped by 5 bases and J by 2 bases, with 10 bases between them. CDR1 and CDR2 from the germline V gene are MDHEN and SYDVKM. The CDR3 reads CASSLQGPYEQYF. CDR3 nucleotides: TGTGCCAGCAGTCTACAGGGTCCCTACGAGCAGTACTTC.

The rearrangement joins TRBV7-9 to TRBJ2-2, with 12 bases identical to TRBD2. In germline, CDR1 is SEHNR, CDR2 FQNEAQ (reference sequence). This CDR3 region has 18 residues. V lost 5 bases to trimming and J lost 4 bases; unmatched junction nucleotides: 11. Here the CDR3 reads CASSVRLAGVAGTGELFF. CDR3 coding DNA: TGTGCCAGCAGCGTCCGACTAGCGGGGGTAGCGGGCACCGGGGAGCTGTTTTTT.

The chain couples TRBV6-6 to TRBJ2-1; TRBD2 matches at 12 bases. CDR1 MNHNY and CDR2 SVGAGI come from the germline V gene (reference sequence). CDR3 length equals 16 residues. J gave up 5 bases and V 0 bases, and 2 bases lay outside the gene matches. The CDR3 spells CASSYSTSGGDNEQFF. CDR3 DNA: TGTGCCAGCAGTTACTCGACTAGCGGGGGCGACAATGAGCAGTTCTTC.

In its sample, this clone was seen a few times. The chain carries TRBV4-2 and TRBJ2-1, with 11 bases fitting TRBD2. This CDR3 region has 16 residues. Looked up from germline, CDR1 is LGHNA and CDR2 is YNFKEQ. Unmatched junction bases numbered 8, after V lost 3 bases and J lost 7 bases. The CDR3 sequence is CASSQTGLAVQNEQFF. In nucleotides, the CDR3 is TGTGCCAGCAGCCAGACGGGACTAGCGGTCCAAAATGAGCAGTTCTTC.

The CDR3 nucleotides read TGCGCCAGCAGCTTGGCAGGATTCCTGAACACTGAAGCTTTCTTT. It yields the protein CASSLAGFLNTEAFF. V is TRBV5-1 and J is TRBJ1-1; unclear D gene. The V and J ends lost 0 bases and 0 bases respectively, with 9 bases between them. The CDR3 loop spans 15 amino acids. Germline V gene sequence: CDR1 SGHRS, CDR2 YFSETQ.

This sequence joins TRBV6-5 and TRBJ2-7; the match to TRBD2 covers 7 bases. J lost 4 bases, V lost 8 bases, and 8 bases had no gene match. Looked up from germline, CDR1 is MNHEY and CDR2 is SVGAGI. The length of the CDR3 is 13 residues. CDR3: CASSRAGDYEQYF. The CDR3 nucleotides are TGTGCCAGCTCCAGGGCGGGAGATTACGAGCAGTACTTC.

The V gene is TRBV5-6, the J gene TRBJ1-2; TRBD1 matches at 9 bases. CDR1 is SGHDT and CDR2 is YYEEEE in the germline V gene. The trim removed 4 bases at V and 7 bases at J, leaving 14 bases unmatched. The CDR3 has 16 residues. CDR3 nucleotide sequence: TGTGCCAGCAGCCCCGGATCCCGGGACAGGGATCGTGGCTACACCTTC. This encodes CASSPGSRDRDRGYTF.

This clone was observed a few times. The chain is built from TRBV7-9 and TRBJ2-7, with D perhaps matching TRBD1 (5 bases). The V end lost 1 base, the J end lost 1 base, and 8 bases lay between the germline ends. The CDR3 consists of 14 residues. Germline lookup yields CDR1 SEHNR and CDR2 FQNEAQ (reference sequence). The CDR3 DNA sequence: TGTGCCAGCAGCTTAGTGCGACAGTCCTACGAGCAGTACTTC. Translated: CASSLVRQSYEQYF. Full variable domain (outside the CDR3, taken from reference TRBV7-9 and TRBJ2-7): DTGVSQNPRHKITKRGQNVTFRCDPISEHNRLYWYRQTLGQGPEFLTYFQNEAQLEKSRLLSDRFSAERPKGSFSTLEIQRTEQGDSAMYLCASSLVRQSYEQYFGPGTRLTVT.

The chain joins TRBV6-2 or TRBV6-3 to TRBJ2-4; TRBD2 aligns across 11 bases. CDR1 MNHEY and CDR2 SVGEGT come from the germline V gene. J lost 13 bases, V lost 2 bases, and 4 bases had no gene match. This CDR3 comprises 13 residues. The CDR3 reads CASSYTLAGDQYF. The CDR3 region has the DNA TGTGCCAGCAGTTACACACTAGCGGGGGACCAGTACTTC.

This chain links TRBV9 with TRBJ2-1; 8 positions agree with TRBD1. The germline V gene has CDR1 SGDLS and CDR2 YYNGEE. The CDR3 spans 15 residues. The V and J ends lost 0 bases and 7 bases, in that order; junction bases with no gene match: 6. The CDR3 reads CASSVANRGVNEQFF. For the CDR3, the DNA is TGTGCCAGCAGCGTAGCCAACAGGGGGGTGAATGAGCAGTTCTTC.

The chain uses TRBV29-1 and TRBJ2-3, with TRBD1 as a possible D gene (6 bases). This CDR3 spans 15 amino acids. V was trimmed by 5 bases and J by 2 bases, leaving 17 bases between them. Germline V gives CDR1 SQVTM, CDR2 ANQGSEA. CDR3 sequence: CSVWARGQITDTQYF. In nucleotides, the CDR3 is TGCAGCGTTTGGGCTCGCGGACAGATCACAGATACGCAGTATTTT.

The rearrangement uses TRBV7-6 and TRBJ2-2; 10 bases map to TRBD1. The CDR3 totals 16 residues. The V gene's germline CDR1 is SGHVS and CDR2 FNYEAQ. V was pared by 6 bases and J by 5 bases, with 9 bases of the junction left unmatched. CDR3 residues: CASRLTGTGVTGELFF. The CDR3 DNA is TGTGCCAGCAGGCTGACCGGGACAGGGGTGACCGGGGAGCTGTTTTTT.